The text below deals with one T cell receptor beta chain. Its antigen is not known. Quantitative barcoded 5'-RACE was used to prepare TCR beta libraries. Each CDR3 protein gets one entry after TCRdb re-called the 5' RACE reads with MiXCR. The sample has around 150,000 distinct CDR3 sequences; around 42% are singletons. The data derive from a study of CD8 T cells in ankylosing spondylitis. General study results and limits: Disease-linked clones displayed a CD8+ phenotype and appeared relatively rarely in peripheral blood.

This CDR3 is built from 12 residues. V lost 0 bases to trimming and J lost 9 bases, with 9 bases between them. CDR1 is SGDLS and CDR2 is YYNGEE in the germline V gene. Sequencing was carried out using synovial fluid, either unsorted or a sorted T cell fraction (not recorded which). The clonotype originates from a male donor with ankylosing spondylitis. This sequence joins TRBV9 and TRBJ2-5; D is ambiguous. The CDR3 coding sequence is TGTGCCAGCAGCGTAGACGGCGTGTCCCAGTACTTC. It yields the protein CASSVDGVSQYF.